The rows below give T cell receptor beta chains drawn from one sample of a study of T cells in Graves' hyperthyroidism and ophthalmopathy. TCRdb re-called the multiplex PCR reads with MiXCR, one entry per CDR3 protein. This sample has fewer than 700,000 distinct CDR3 sequences; 15% to 20% occur once, and the top ten carry 3.8%. The sample comprised blood. The receptor set was obtained from a woman aged 30 to 39 with Graves' hyperthyroidism. Each CDR3 is given without its conserved first and last residue. Fields, in order: V gene, J gene, CDR3 protein.

TRBV2,TRBJ1-2,ANKRTVNYGYT
TRBV6-2/TRBV6-3,TRBJ2-7,ASSYGYGEQY
TRBV13,TRBJ2-1,ASSFKGSNEQF
TRBV20-1,TRBJ2-2,SAPRGGHNTGELF
TRBV7-6,TRBJ1-5,ASSSIDRRDQPQH
TRBV11-2,TRBJ2-7,ASSSTGRNEQY
TRBV7-2,TRBJ2-7,ASGNSMIPEQY
TRBV12-3/TRBV12-4,TRBJ1-3,ASSWQGAAGNTIY
TRBV28,TRBJ2-3,ASSSWGPPATDTQY
TRBV19,TRBJ2-7,ASSIVAGDYEQY
TRBV2,TRBJ2-1,ASISRDPNNEQF
TRBV6-2/TRBV6-3,TRBJ2-5,ASSHSDRNQETQY
TRBV2,TRBJ2-1,ASSYYLADEQF
TRBV28,TRBJ2-1,ASSFLVGGINEQF
TRBV9,TRBJ2-6,ASSVRISGANVLT
TRBV18,TRBJ2-2,ASSIGQVNTGELF
TRBV4-1,TRBJ2-2,ASSQGVIAGELF
TRBV20-1,TRBJ2-1,SAPPGGNGQF
TRBV11-2,TRBJ1-3,ASSLPDRGHSGNTIY
TRBV28,TRBJ2-7,ASSSDFGRLSYEQY
TRBV13,TRBJ2-1,ASSSSDTGTSGSPTYNEQF
TRBV28,TRBJ2-3,ASSLLTGTGGRGYATDTQY
TRBV12-3/TRBV12-4,TRBJ2-6,ASSRTPGVLT
TRBV10-3,TRBJ1-2,AISGMETGLGYT
TRBV27,TRBJ2-7,ASSYYRQGGPYEQY
TRBV12-3/TRBV12-4,TRBJ2-1,ASSIPGQGYNEQF
TRBV20-1,TRBJ1-6,SARVRVFSYNSPLH
TRBV11-2,TRBJ2-1,ASSPQGTRLVNEQF
TRBV2,TRBJ2-1,ASGLAGGINEQF
TRBV6-1,TRBJ2-1,ASNPPIASPHEQF
TRBV6-2/TRBV6-3,TRBJ1-5,ATMRRSNQPQH
TRBV20-1,TRBJ2-1,SAGPGTLIYNEQF
TRBV7-9,TRBJ1-2,ASSLGTGTAYGYT
TRBV10-3,TRBJ1-5,AISGEARNQPQH
TRBV6-1,TRBJ2-7,ASSLATSSYEQY
TRBV11-3,TRBJ2-4,ASSLDHRDIQY
TRBV2,TRBJ2-1,ASSEGFGSYNEQF
TRBV6-1,TRBJ1-1,ASSEMRGIRTEAF
TRBV20-1,TRBJ2-7,SAESGTSSYEQY
TRBV6-1,TRBJ2-3,ASSDPISGRAVLYTQY
TRBV20-1,TRBJ2-7,SARRGGYEQY
TRBV28,TRBJ1-1,ASIGQLNTEAF
TRBV6-1,TRBJ2-7,ASRFEVLAGGEQY
TRBV7-2,TRBJ1-1,ASIKAVGNTEAF
TRBV11-2,TRBJ2-7,ASSHLRGGRPQTYEQY
TRBV28,TRBJ2-3,ASSYGLEHTDTQY
TRBV11-2,TRBJ2-1,ASSFGTNEQF
TRBV7-9,TRBJ2-1,ARASGAYNEQF
TRBV10-3,TRBJ2-2,AIRPWGNSTGELF
TRBV2,TRBJ2-1,ASRDKLPGLGAPGGYNEQF
TRBV7-9,TRBJ2-1,ASSYGQGFLYEQF
TRBV3-1,TRBJ2-3,ASSQELVNAQY
TRBV27,TRBJ2-5,ASSLTGGETQY
TRBV27,TRBJ2-2,ASRLFSTGELF
TRBV30,TRBJ2-1,AWSRDRAYNEQF
TRBV29-1,TRBJ2-1,SGLDSYNEQF
TRBV28,TRBJ2-7,ASSLPTPPYEQY
TRBV19,TRBJ2-3,ASKDLASTDTQY
TRBV15,TRBJ2-1,ATSSWTGNEQF
TRBV10-2,TRBJ2-1,ASSDMSGGGFNEQF